Each of the 24 T cell receptor beta chains below was sequenced from the same sample in a study of glioma-infiltrating T cells after dendritic cell vaccination. Specified time point: after dendritic cell vaccination, including at tumor progression/relapse. Here immunoSEQ multiplex PCR was the method, and the copy in TCRdb shows in-frame clones only, minus some. The sample lists fewer than 90,000 clones, roughly 87% seen once, with less than 7% in the top ten. Material: blood, obtained after dendritic cell vaccination. Receptors were obtained from a human donor with glioblastoma.

The gene calls are TRBV29-1 and TRBJ2-3, with D maybe TRBD2 (6 bases). The CDR3 is 15 amino acids. Germline V lookup: CDR1 SQVTM, CDR2 ANQGSEA. Trimming took off 7 bases at V and 11 bases at J, with 28 bases between the two ends. Here the CDR3 reads CSAEGQGGRLIMQYF. For the CDR3, the DNA is TGCAGCGCCGAGGGTCAGGGAGGCAGGTTAATCATGCAGTATTTT.

The rearrangement uses TRBV10-3 and TRBJ1-1; tentatively, D is TRBD1 (5 bases). There are 12 residues in the CDR3. Trimming stripped 3 bases from V and 4 bases from J, with 6 bases between. The germline V gene encodes CDR1 ENHRY and CDR2 SYGVKD. The CDR3: CAISDQGTEAFF. The CDR3 nucleotides read TGTGCCATCAGTGATCAGGGCACTGAAGCTTTCTTT.

The gene calls are TRBV7-9 and TRBJ1-2, with 7 nucleotides matching TRBD1. The CDR3 has 16 residues. Germline lookup yields CDR1 SEHNR and CDR2 FQNEAQ (reference sequence). After removal of 1 base from V and 4 bases from J, the junction contained 9 bases not matched to a gene. The CDR3 nucleotides are TGTGCCAGCAGCTTAGGTTCAGGGGGACAGATCTATGGCTACACCTTC. Protein: CASSLGSGGQIYGYTF.

The chain combines TRBV18 with TRBJ1-2; 10 nucleotides align to TRBD1. CDR1 and CDR2 (germline): KGHSH, LQKENI. This CDR3 contains 14 residues. Trimming took 3 bases from V and 2 from J; bases not matched to a gene: 0. The CDR3 spells CASSPGQGNYGYTF. The DNA of the CDR3 is TGTGCCAGCTCACCGGGACAGGGGAACTATGGCTACACCTTC.

This clone turned up a few times. The chain carries TRBV6-5 and TRBJ1-1, with 8 bases lining up with TRBD1. The CDR3 contains 13 residues. Losses at the gene ends were 5 bases for V and 3 bases for J; bases not matched to a gene: 2. The germline V gene has CDR1 MNHEY and CDR2 SVGAGI. The DNA for the CDR3 is TGTGCCAGCAGTGCAGGGGGCCACACTGAAGCTTTCTTT. Translation: CASSAGGHTEAFF.

V and J are TRBV30 and TRBJ1-1; D is ambiguous. Trimming took off 6 bases at V and 6 bases at J, with 17 bases between the two ends. CDR3 length: 13 amino acids. Germline values: CDR1 GTSNPN, CDR2 SVGIG (reference sequence). The CDR3 sequence is CACEPDRLSEAFF. The CDR3 nucleotides read TGTGCCTGCGAGCCCGACCGACTATCTGAAGCTTTCTTT. Full variable domain (outside the CDR3, taken from reference TRBV30 and TRBJ1-1): SQTIHQWPATLVQPVGSPLSLECTVEGTSNPNLYWYRQAAGRGLQLLFYSVGIGQISSEVPQNLSASRPQDRQFILSSKKLLLSDSGFYLCACEPDRLSEAFFGQGTRLTVV.

This chain connects TRBV10-3 to TRBJ2-7; 8 nucleotides match TRBD1. J gave up 2 bases and V 3 bases, and 3 bases lay outside the gene matches. There are 14 residues in the CDR3. CDR1 and CDR2 from the germline V gene are ENHRY and SYGVKD. For the CDR3, the DNA is TGTGCCATCAGTGATGGACAGGGAGCCTACGAGCAGTACTTC. It is translated as CAISDGQGAYEQYF.

The rearrangement uses TRBV4-2 and TRBJ2-5; 7 bases match TRBD1. This CDR3 contains 15 residues. V was clipped by 1 base and J by 0 bases; unmatched bases: 2. Germline CDR1 and CDR2: LGHNA and YNFKEQ. CDR3 residues: CASSQVGQYQETQYF. In DNA form, the CDR3 reads TGTGCCAGCAGCCAAGTGGGACAGTACCAAGAGACCCAGTACTTC.

The genes are TRBV18 and TRBJ2-5; 7 bases fit TRBD2. Germline V gene sequence: CDR1 KGHSH, CDR2 LQKENI. The CDR3 totals 16 residues. The trim removed 3 bases at V and 4 bases at J, leaving 11 bases unmatched. CDR3 nucleotides: TGTGCCAGCTCACCCAGCGGGGCGGTAGGTGTAGAGACCCAGTACTTC. It codes for CASSPSGAVGVETQYF.

The chain couples TRBV11-1 to TRBJ1-5; 8 bases are a match to TRBD1. The CDR3 has 15 amino acids. Germline V gives CDR1 SGHAT, CDR2 FQDESV (reference sequence). With 1 base clipped from V and 1 base from J, the junction kept 0 bases outside the gene matches. The CDR3 protein is CASSLGTGSNQPQHF. In nucleotides, the CDR3 is TGTGCCAGCAGCTTAGGGACAGGGAGCAATCAGCCCCAGCATTTT.

V gene TRBV7-8 combines with J gene TRBJ1-4; D possibly corresponds to TRBD1 (6 bases). Per the germline V gene, CDR1 is SGHVS and CDR2 is FQNEAQ. The CDR3 totals 15 residues. V was trimmed by 0 bases and J by 10 bases, leaving 15 bases between them. This CDR3 is CASSLASDRSGKLFF. As DNA, the CDR3 is TGTGCCAGCAGCTTAGCAAGCGACAGGTCTGGAAAACTGTTTTTT.

This chain uses TRBV12-2 with TRBJ1-1. TRBV12-2 is noted as a pseudogene. The CDR3 has 11 residues. The CDR3 nucleotides are TGTGCAAGTCGCCCGGGAACGGGGGCTTTCTTT. This sequence encodes CASRPGTGAFF.

The rearrangement uses TRBV29-1 and TRBJ2-3; D is possibly TRBD2 (6 bases). Germline assignment: CDR1 SQVTM and CDR2 ANQGSEA. CDR3 length: 14 residues. V dropped 6 bases and J dropped 2 bases, with 15 bases sitting between them. CDR3 nucleotides: TGCAGCGTGGGGGACTCACGTTTCACAGATACGCAGTATTTT. Its translation: CSVGDSRFTDTQYF.

This clone was seen just once. V and J are TRBV5-6 and TRBJ2-6, with 7 bases that match TRBD1. The CDR3 covers 18 residues. J lost 2 bases, V lost 0 bases, and 8 bases had no gene match. Germline V gene lookup returns CDR1 SGHDT and CDR2 YYEEEE. The CDR3 spells CASSLEGGRGTGANVLTF. As DNA, the CDR3 is TGTGCCAGCAGCTTGGAAGGCGGCAGGGGGACTGGGGCCAACGTCCTGACTTTC.

This clone was seen a single time. The chain is built from TRBV5-4 and TRBJ2-2; TRBD2 aligns across 7 bases. The CDR3 length is 13 residues. V lost 5 bases and J lost 6; bases outside the gene matches: 4. CDR1 and CDR2 (germline): SGHNT, YYREEE (reference sequence). The DNA for the CDR3 is TGTGCCAGCAGGCTGGGGGGGGCCGGGGAGCTGTTTTTT. Amino acids: CASRLGGAGELFF.

The chain employs TRBV27 and TRBJ1-6; TRBD1 agrees at 7 bases. Germline trimming cut 5 bases from V and 0 bases from J; bases unmatched to any gene: 10. The CDR3 length is 18 residues. Germline assignment: CDR1 MNHEY and CDR2 SMNVEV (reference sequence). DNA for the CDR3: TGTGCCAGCAGTCGTACCGGGACAGAGACCTCCTATAATTCACCCCTCCACTTT. This codes for CASSRTGTETSYNSPLHF.

The J gene is TRBJ1-1, the V gene TRBV30; D remains unclear. Trimming removed 1 base from V and 8 bases from J, with 11 bases in between. Germline V CDR1 and CDR2: GTSNPN, SVGIG (reference sequence). This CDR3 is built from 12 residues. The CDR3 DNA is TGTGCCTGGAGTGACCAGACACAGGAAGCTTTCTTT. This encodes CAWSDQTQEAFF. The variable domain in full, completed from reference TRBV30 and TRBJ1-1, reads SQTIHQWPATLVQPVGSPLSLECTVEGTSNPNLYWYRQAAGRGLQLLFYSVGIGQISSEVPQNLSASRPQDRQFILSSKKLLLSDSGFYLCAWSDQTQEAFFGQGTRLTVV.

This chain connects TRBV2 to TRBJ1-2, with 9 bases fitting TRBD1. This CDR3 is 15 amino acids long. Germline V gene data show CDR1 as SNHLY and CDR2 as FYNNEI. Losses at the gene ends were 7 bases for V and 4 bases for J; bases not matched to a gene: 10. CDR3: CASKLTGGRVYGYTF. The CDR3 region has the DNA TGTGCCAGCAAGCTGACAGGGGGTCGAGTCTATGGCTACACCTTC. The complete variable domain, with remaining parts taken from reference TRBV2 and TRBJ1-2, reads EPEVTQTPSHQVTQMGQEVILRCVPISNHLYFYWYRQILGQKVEFLVSFYNNEISEKSEIFDDQFSVERPDGSNFTLKIRSTKLEDSAMYFCASKLTGGRVYGYTFGSGTRLTVV.

This clone was recorded only once. The gene calls are TRBV9 and TRBJ1-2, with D possibly TRBD1 on 5 matching bases. Germline CDR1 SGDLS, CDR2 YYNGEE. V dropped 4 bases and J dropped 4 bases, with 17 bases sitting between them. The CDR3 is 15 residues long. This CDR3 is CASSPREGQSYGYTF. The DNA for the CDR3 is TGTGCCAGCAGCCCCCGGGAGGGGCAAAGCTATGGCTACACCTTC.

The chain has TRBV6-1 and TRBJ1-2; 9 nucleotides line up with TRBD1. The germline gives CDR1 MNHNS, CDR2 SASEGT. V gave up 1 base and J gave up 7 bases; unmatched junction bases: 7. CDR3 length equals 15 residues. The CDR3 bases are TGTGCCAGCAGTGAAGATGGCGGGACAGGGTCTGGCTACACCTTC. Translating it yields CASSEDGGTGSGYTF.

The chain employs TRBV19 and TRBJ2-2; D possibly corresponds to TRBD1 (6 bases). CDR3 length: 15 amino acids. V lost 6 bases, J lost 6 bases, and 17 bases lay in between. CDR1 and CDR2 (germline): LNHDA, SQIVND (reference sequence). The CDR3 loop is CASRAGVISAGELFF. In nucleotides, the CDR3 is TGTGCCAGTAGGGCAGGGGTGATATCAGCCGGGGAGCTGTTTTTT.

This clone was seen a single time. This chain links TRBV11-2 with TRBJ2-1; possibly TRBD2 for D (5 bases). The V and J ends lost 1 base and 15 bases respectively, with 13 bases between them. CDR3 length equals 12 residues. CDR1 and CDR2 from the germline V gene are SGHAT and FQNNGV. DNA of the CDR3: TGTGCCAGCAGCTTAGCGGGGTTGGGTCTGTTCTTC. Translating it yields CASSLAGLGLFF.

The chain carries TRBV5-1 and TRBJ2-1; 7 bases are shared with TRBD2. V lost 0 bases to trimming and J lost 0 bases; unmatched junction nucleotides: 3. This CDR3 comprises 16 residues. CDR1 and CDR2 (germline): SGHRS, YFSETQ. Here the CDR3 DNA reads TGCGCCAGCAGCTTGGGTGGCGGGGGCTCCTACAATGAGCAGTTCTTC. Translated, it gives CASSLGGGGSYNEQFF.

J is TRBJ1-5 and V is TRBV25-1; no clear D gene. V shed 3 bases and J shed 4 bases, with 7 bases lying between them. The CDR3 sequence is 13 residues long. Germline assignment: CDR1 MGHDK and CDR2 SYGVNS. The CDR3 here is CASSDRGNQPQHF. For the CDR3, the DNA is TGTGCCAGCAGTGACCGGGGTAATCAGCCCCAGCATTTT.